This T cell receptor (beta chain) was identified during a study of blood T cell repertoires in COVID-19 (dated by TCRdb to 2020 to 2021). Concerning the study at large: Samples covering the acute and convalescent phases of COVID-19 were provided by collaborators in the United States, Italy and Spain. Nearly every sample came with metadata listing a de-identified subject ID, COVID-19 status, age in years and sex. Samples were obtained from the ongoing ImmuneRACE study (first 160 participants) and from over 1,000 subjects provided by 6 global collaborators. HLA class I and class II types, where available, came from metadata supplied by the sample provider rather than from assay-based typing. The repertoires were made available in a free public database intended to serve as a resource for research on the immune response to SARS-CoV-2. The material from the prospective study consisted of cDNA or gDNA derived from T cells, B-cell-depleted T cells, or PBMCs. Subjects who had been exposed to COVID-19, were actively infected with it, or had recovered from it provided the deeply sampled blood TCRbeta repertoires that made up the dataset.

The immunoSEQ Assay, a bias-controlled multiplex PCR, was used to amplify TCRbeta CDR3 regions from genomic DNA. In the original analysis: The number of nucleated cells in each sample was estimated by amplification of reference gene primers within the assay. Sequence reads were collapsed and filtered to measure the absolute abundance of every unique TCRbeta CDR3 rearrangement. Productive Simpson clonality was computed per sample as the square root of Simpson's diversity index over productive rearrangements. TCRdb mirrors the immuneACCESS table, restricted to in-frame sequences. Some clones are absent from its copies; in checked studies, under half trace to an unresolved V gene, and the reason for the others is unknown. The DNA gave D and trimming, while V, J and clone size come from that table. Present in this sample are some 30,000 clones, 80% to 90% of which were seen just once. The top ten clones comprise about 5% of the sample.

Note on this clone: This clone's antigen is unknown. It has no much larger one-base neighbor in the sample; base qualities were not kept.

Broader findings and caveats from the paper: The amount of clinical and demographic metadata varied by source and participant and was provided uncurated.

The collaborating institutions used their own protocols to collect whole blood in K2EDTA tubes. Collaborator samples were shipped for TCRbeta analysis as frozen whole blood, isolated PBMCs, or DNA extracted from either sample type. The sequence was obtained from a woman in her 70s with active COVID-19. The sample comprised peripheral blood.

The CDR3 region has the sequence CASSSGQSNTEAFF. The base sequence is TGCGCCAGCAGCTCAGGACAATCAAACACTGAAGCTTTCTTT. Recombination joined TRBV5-1 with TRBJ1-1, and perhaps TRBD1 as D gene, on 5 matching bases. The germline V gene supplies CDR1 SGHRS and CDR2 YFSETQ. The CDR3 contains 14 residues, cysteine and phenylalanine counted. Kept here is only the CDR3 DNA, which spans 42 bases and is read in frame from base 1. V is clipped by 3 bases and J by 2 bases, and the sequence between their germline boundaries is 11 bases long.